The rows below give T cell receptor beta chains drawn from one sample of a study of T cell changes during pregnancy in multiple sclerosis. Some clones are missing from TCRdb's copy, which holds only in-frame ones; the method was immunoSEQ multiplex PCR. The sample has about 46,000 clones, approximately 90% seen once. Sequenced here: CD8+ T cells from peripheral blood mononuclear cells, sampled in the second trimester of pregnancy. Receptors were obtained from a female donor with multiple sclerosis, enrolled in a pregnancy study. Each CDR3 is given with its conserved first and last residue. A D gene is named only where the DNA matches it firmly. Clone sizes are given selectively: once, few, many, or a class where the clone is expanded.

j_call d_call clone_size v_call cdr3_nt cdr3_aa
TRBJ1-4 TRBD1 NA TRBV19 TGTGCCACCCACGGACAGGGAGACGAAAAACTGTTTTTT CATHGQGDEKLFF
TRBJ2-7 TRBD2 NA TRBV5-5 TGTGCCAGCAGCTACGGGGGGGGGTGGATCTACGAGCAGTACTTC CASSYGGGWIYEQYF
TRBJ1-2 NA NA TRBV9 TGTGCCAGCAGCGTAGGGGCGGGATTGAGAGGCTACACCTTC CASSVGAGLRGYTF
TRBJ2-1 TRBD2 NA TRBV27 TGTGCCAGCTCGACTAGCGGGGGGGCTAATGAGCAGTTCTTC CASSTSGGANEQFF
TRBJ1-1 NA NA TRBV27 TGTGCCAGCAGTTTCTCAGGGGACACTGAAGCTTTCTTT CASSFSGDTEAFF
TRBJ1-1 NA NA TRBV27 TGTGCCAGCAGTGGGGGAGGGACCATGAACACTGAAGCTTTCTTT CASSGGGTMNTEAFF
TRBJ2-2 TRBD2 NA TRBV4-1 TGCGCCAGCAGCCAAGGGAGACTAGCGGGGGGCCACGGGGAGCTGTTTTTT CASSQGRLAGGHGELFF
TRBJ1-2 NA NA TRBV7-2 TGTGCCAGCAGCTTAGGTGACAGAATTTCCTATGGCTACACCTTC CASSLGDRISYGYTF
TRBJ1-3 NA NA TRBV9 TGTGCCAGCAGCGCATGGGGGGAGAAGGTACTCTGGTTT CASSAWGEKVLWF
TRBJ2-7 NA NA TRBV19 TGTGCCAGTACCCCTGGGGGGGCAGGAGAGCAGTACTTC CASTPGGAGEQYF
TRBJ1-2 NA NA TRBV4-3 TGCGCCAGCAGCCAAGATCGGGGATCTAACTATGGCTACACCTTC CASSQDRGSNYGYTF
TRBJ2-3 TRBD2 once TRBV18 TGTGCCAGCTCACCCGAGTCCGGGACTATTCTTCCAGATACGCAGTATTTT CASSPESGTILPDTQYF
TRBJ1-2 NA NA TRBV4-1 TGCGCCAGCAGCCAAGATCTCTTACAGGTCTATGGCTACACCTTC CASSQDLLQVYGYTF
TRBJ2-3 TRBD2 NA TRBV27 TGTGCCAGCAGTCCTGGGACTAGCGGGGGGGCCGGGACGCAGTATTTT CASSPGTSGGAGTQYF
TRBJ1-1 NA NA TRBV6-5 TGTGCCAGCAGTTACTCGCAGGGGTTGATCACTGAAGCTTTCTTT CASSYSQGLITEAFF
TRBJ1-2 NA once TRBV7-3 TGTGCCAGCAGCCCATTACCAGGGTCCGCTACTAAAAACTATGGCTACACCTTC CASSPLPGSATKNYGYTF
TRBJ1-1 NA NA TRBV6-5 TGTGCCAGCAAGGGGGGGCGTGAAGCTTTCTTT CASKGGREAFF
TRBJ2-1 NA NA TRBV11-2 TGTGCCAGCAGCCCATTCTATGGGGGCGTCAATCTTGAGCAGTTCTTC CASSPFYGGVNLEQFF
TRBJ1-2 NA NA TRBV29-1 TGCAGCGTTACGGTCGGCTACACCTTC CSVTVGYTF
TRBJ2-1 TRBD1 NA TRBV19 TGTGCCAGTAACACTCGGACAGGGAGGTTGGATGAGCAGTTCTTC CASNTRTGRLDEQFF
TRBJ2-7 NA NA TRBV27 TGTGCCAGCAGTTTCTCCAGGTTTGGAACCTACGAGCAGTACTTC CASSFSRFGTYEQYF
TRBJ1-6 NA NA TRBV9 TGTGCCAGCAGCGTAGGAGGGGGAGATAATTCACCCCTCCACTTT CASSVGGGDNSPLHF
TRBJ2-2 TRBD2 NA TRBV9 TGTGCCAGCAGAGATAGCGGGGGGGCCCGGGAGCTGTTTTTT CASRDSGGARELFF
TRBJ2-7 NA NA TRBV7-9 TGTGCCAGCAGCTTAGCGTCCGGGGGACCCTTGGGAGAGCAGTACTTC CASSLASGGPLGEQYF
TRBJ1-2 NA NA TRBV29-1 TGCAGCGTGCCCGAGGGAGGCTACACCTTC CSVPEGGYTF